The 9 T cell receptor beta chains below come from one sample, sequenced in a study of T cells in Graves' hyperthyroidism and ophthalmopathy. Authors of the study amplified TCR beta CDR3 regions from RNA transcripts. With the HTBI primer set, the TCR CDR3 went through a first round of RT-PCR. Each CDR3 protein gets one entry after TCRdb re-called the multiplex PCR reads with MiXCR. The sample lists more than 500,000 distinct CDR3 sequences, approximately 16% occurring once. Sequenced input: blood. Receptors were obtained from a woman aged 25 to 39 with Graves' ophthalmopathy.

This clonotype was picked up a small number of times. This chain uses TRBV5-1 with TRBJ1-1; D unresolved. The CDR3 contains 16 residues. V was pared by 4 bases and J by 6 bases, with 22 bases between. Germline V CDR1 and CDR2: SGHRS, YFSETQ. This CDR3 is CASSVTHRQARAEAFF. The DNA for the CDR3 is TGCGCCAGCAGCGTGACCCACCGCCAGGCGCGCGCTGAAGCTTTCTTT. Full variable domain (rest looked up from reference TRBV5-1 and TRBJ1-1): KAGVTQTPRYLIKTRGQQVTLSCSPISGHRSVSWYQQTPGQGLQFLFEYFSETQRNKGNFPGRFSGRQFSNSRSEMNVSTLELGDSALYLCASSVTHRQARAEAFFGQGTRLTVV.

The chain is built from TRBV6-1 and TRBJ2-2, with 12 bases matching TRBD1. Trimming cost V 5 bases and J 4 bases; bases outside gene matches: 8. Germline V gene data show CDR1 as MNHNS and CDR2 as SASEGT. This CDR3 is built from 17 residues. The CDR3 is CASSRIPGQGATGELFF. CDR3 coding DNA: TGTGCCAGCAGTCGGATTCCGGGACAGGGGGCCACCGGGGAGCTGTTTTTT.

This clonotype was counted once. The chain recombines TRBV10-3 with TRBJ2-7; 9 bases are a match to TRBD1. V trimming: 5 bases; J trimming: 1 base; junction bases outside the gene matches: 12. The CDR3 has 17 residues. Germline V gene sequence: CDR1 ENHRY, CDR2 SYGVKD. CDR3 nucleotide sequence: TGTGCCATCAGTACCTCGCGGGGGACAGGGAGTTCCTACGAGCAGTACTTC. Translated: CAISTSRGTGSSYEQYF.

In this sample, this clonotype turned up many times. The CDR3 loop is CASSWGGLRRTSTEAFF. CDR3 nucleotide sequence: TGTGCCAGCAGTTGGGGCGGCTTGCGGCGAACATCCACTGAAGCTTTCTTT. This chain links TRBV6-2 or TRBV6-3 with TRBJ1-1; maybe TRBD1 (5 bases). Trimming stripped 4 bases from V and 4 bases from J, with 22 bases between. CDR3 length: 17 residues. CDR1 and CDR2 (germline): MNHEY, SVGEGT.

This clonotype was counted ten times or more. V is TRBV13 and J is TRBJ2-7; 12 bases agree with TRBD1. V trimming: 5 bases; J trimming: 0 bases; junction bases outside the gene matches: 5. The CDR3 is 16 residues long. The germline V gene encodes CDR1 PRHDT and CDR2 FYEKMQ (reference sequence). The CDR3 reads CASSGGTGGSSYEQYF. The CDR3 DNA sequence: TGTGCCAGCAGCGGGGGGACAGGGGGCTCCTCCTACGAGCAGTACTTC.

This clonotype came up many times. V gene TRBV5-1 combines with J gene TRBJ2-3, with TRBD2 identical over 10 bases. This CDR3 is 17 amino acids long. CDR1 is SGHRS and CDR2 is YFSETQ in the germline V gene. V shed 2 bases, J shed 4 bases, and the junction held 10 bases outside the gene matches. CDR3 coding DNA: TGCGCCAGCAGCTTAGCCCTACTCCTAGCGGGAGCAGATACGCAGTATTTT. This sequence encodes CASSLALLLAGADTQYF. Drawing the rest from reference TRBV5-1 and TRBJ2-3, the complete variable domain is KAGVTQTPRYLIKTRGQQVTLSCSPISGHRSVSWYQQTPGQGLQFLFEYFSETQRNKGNFPGRFSGRQFSNSRSEMNVSTLELGDSALYLCASSLALLLAGADTQYFGPGTRLTVL.

Worth noting for this clonotype: A junction end diverges from the germline sequence, so it may reflect a read error. The chain couples TRBV11-1 to TRBJ2-1; TRBD1 is a possible D gene (6 bases). The CDR3 has 18 amino acids. CDR1 and CDR2 from the germline V gene are SGHAT and FQDESV (reference sequence). CDR3 bases: TGTGCCAGCAGCTTAGAGGTAGGCAGGGGCCTCTCCTACAATGAGCGGTTCTTC. It specifies CASSLEVGRGLSYNERFF.

This clonotype was counted at least ten times. The chain employs TRBV28 and TRBJ2-1; perhaps TRBD1 as D (6 bases). Germline values: CDR1 MDHEN, CDR2 SYDVKM. V lost 6 bases and J lost 5, with 20 bases in between. This CDR3 has 16 amino acids. DNA of the CDR3: TGTGCCAGCAGCCTGCCAGGGGCAGGGCGGGACAATGAGCAGTTCTTC. Protein product: CASSLPGAGRDNEQFF.

The table lists this clonotype with a few counts. This sequence joins TRBV19 and TRBJ2-3, with D perhaps TRBD1 (6 bases). V lost 7 bases to trimming and J lost 0 bases, with 14 bases between them. CDR1 and CDR2 (germline): LNHDA, SQIVND (reference sequence). This CDR3 contains 15 residues. CDR3 loop: CASKPRGRSTDTQYF. The CDR3 DNA reads TGTGCCAGTAAACCCAGGGGAAGGAGCACAGATACGCAGTATTTT.